This T cell receptor beta chain was found in a study of Ad26.COV2.S vaccination and SARS-CoV-2 variants. Study details: Recipients of Ad26.COV2.S got it intramuscularly, once or twice 56 days apart.

TCRdb keeps only in-frame clones here, not all; method: immunoSEQ multiplex PCR. There are hundreds of thousands of clones in the sample; roughly 90% occur only once, and approximately 1.5% lies in the top ten. Stated treatment: about 20 received Ad26.COV2.S at low or high dose, single or two shots; about 5 received placebo; per-sample allocation not given. Sampling was done on day 63 after the first vaccine or placebo injection. Germline V gives CDR1 MNHGY, CDR2 SAAAGT. There are 10 residues in the CDR3. Points on this clone: A junction end diverges from the germline sequence, so it may reflect a read error.

The chain uses TRBV6-8 and TRBJ2-7; no clear D gene. The specimen comprised peripheral blood, sampled in a trial of Ad26.COV2.S vaccine versus placebo. The origin of this receptor is a person between 18 and 65 years old who received the Ad26.COV2.S COVID-19 vaccine or a placebo. The CDR3, as DNA: TGCAGCCTGGAGTCCTACGAGCAGTACTTC. Translating gives CSLESYEQYF.